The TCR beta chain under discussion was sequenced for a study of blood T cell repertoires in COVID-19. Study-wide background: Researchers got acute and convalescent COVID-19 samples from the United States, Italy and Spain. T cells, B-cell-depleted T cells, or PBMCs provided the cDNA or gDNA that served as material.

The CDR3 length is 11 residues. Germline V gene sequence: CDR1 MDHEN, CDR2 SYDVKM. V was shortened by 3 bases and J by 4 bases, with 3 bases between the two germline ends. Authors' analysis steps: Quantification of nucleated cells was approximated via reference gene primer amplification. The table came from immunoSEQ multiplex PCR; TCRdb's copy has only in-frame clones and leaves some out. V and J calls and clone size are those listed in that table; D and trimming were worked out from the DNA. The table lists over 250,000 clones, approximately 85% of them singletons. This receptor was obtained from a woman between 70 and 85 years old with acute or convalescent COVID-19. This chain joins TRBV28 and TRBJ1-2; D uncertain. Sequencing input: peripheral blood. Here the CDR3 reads CASSLSYGYTF. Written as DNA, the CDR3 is TGTGCCAGCAGTTTGAGCTATGGCTACACCTTC.